This TCR beta chain was observed in a study of cytomegalovirus exposure and HLA in healthy donors. From the roughly 110-subject validation cohort, which was separate from the approximately 720-subject first cohort, the donors were drawn. The protocol was immunoSEQ multiplex PCR, while the TCRdb copy is restricted to in-frame clones and leaves out a portion. The table has some 65,000 clones, around 96% seen once. Findings and caveats of the study: Investigators reported under 200 TCR beta chains as tied to cytomegalovirus. It was found in a later analysis that first-cohort TCR clusters tended to co-occur in the 100 to 150 validation repertoires.

On this clone itself: The antigen remains unidentified.

Trimming cost V 3 bases and J 4 bases, with 9 bases left between them. Per germline, CDR1 MDHEN and CDR2 SYDVKM. The CDR3 length is 13 residues. The V and J genes are TRBV28 and TRBJ2-5; D is possibly TRBD2 (5 bases). The material sequenced was PBMCs. The sequence was obtained from a man aged 18 to 29 in good health and CMV-seropositive. In DNA, the CDR3 is TGTGCCAGCAGTTTTGGCGGGTTAGAGACCCAGTACTTC. Translation gives CASSFGGLETQYF. Combining the CDR3 with reference TRBV28 and TRBJ2-5 gives the whole variable domain DVKVTQSSRYLVKRTGEKVFLECVQDMDHENMFWYRQDPGLGLRLIYFSYDVKMKEKGDIPEGYSVSREKKERFSLILESASTNQTSMYLCASSFGGLETQYFGPGTRLLVL.